Listed here are 7 T cell receptor beta chains from one sample, sequenced in a study of blood T cell repertoires in COVID-19. The repertoire was sequenced with immunoSEQ multiplex PCR; TCRdb's copy has only in-frame clones and lacks some. The sample has fewer than 70,000 clones, 80% to 95% seen once. Material for sequencing was peripheral blood. Receptors originate from a woman of 80 years or more with active COVID-19.

This chain joins TRBV19 and TRBJ2-7, with D possibly matching TRBD1 (5 bases). The CDR3 totals 14 residues. V lost 3 bases, J lost 0 bases, and 9 bases lay in between. Germline CDR1 LNHDA, CDR2 SQIVND (reference sequence). This CDR3 is CASSMLGVSYEQYF. As DNA, the CDR3 is TGTGCCAGTAGTATGTTAGGGGTCTCCTACGAGCAGTACTTC.

In this sample, this clone turned up once. The chain combines TRBV18 with TRBJ1-1; 7 positions agree with TRBD1. Unmatched junction bases numbered 1, after V lost 6 bases and J lost 0 bases. This CDR3 is built from 13 residues. Germline CDR1 KGHSH, CDR2 LQKENI. In nucleotides, the CDR3 is TGTGCCAGCTCGGGACAGCTGAACACTGAAGCTTTCTTT. Translation gives CASSGQLNTEAFF.

V gene TRBV11-2 combines with J gene TRBJ2-5; the match to TRBD1 covers 7 bases. V was clipped by 6 bases and J by 3 bases; unmatched bases: 7. The CDR3 runs 14 residues. Germline V CDR1 and CDR2: SGHAT, FQNNGV. The CDR3 spells CASRFRQGEETQYF. The CDR3 DNA is TGTGCCAGCAGATTCAGACAGGGCGAAGAGACCCAGTACTTC.

The rearrangement uses TRBV3-1 (or the pseudogene TRBV3-2) and TRBJ2-5, with D uncertain. This CDR3 has 13 amino acids. Trimming pared 0 bases from V and 5 bases from J, leaving 7 bases between. CDR1 is LGHDT, CDR2 YNNKEL, per germline (reference sequence). The CDR3 sequence: CASSQDREETQYF. The CDR3 DNA sequence: TGTGCCAGCAGCCAAGATCGCGAGGAGACCCAGTACTTC.

V and J are TRBV28 and TRBJ1-6; unclear D gene. Trimming shortened V by 6 bases and J by 4 bases, and 10 bases separated the two germline ends. The germline V gene encodes CDR1 MDHEN and CDR2 SYDVKM. This CDR3 has 14 residues. The CDR3 protein is CASREGDYNSPLHF. Here the CDR3 DNA reads TGTGCCAGCAGAGAGGGAGATTATAATTCACCCCTCCACTTT.

The chain carries TRBV6-2 or TRBV6-3 and TRBJ2-7; 7 bases match TRBD1. Unmatched junction bases numbered 5, after V lost 0 bases and J lost 3 bases. Germline assignment: CDR1 MNHEY and CDR2 SVGEGT. The CDR3 covers 15 residues. CDR3 protein: CASSYSDQGVYEQYF. The DNA of the CDR3 is TGTGCCAGCAGTTACTCAGACCAGGGGGTCTACGAGCAGTACTTC.

This clone was seen once. This rearrangement joins TRBV7-8 to TRBJ2-6; 12 bases match TRBD1. V trimming: 5 bases; J trimming: 3 bases; junction bases outside the gene matches: 23. The CDR3 is 23 amino acids. CDR1 is SGHVS and CDR2 is FQNEAQ in the germline V gene. The CDR3 sequence is CASSPIRDRGLFVTVHGANVLTF. CDR3 bases: TGTGCCAGCAGCCCGATCCGGGACAGGGGGCTATTCGTAACGGTACATGGGGCCAACGTCCTGACTTTC. The full variable domain, its missing parts supplied by reference TRBV7-8 and TRBJ2-6, is GAGVSQSPRYKVAKRGQDVALRCDPISGHVSLFWYQQALGQGPEFLTYFQNEAQLDKSGLPSDRFFAERPEGSVSTLKIQRTQQEDSAVYLCASSPIRDRGLFVTVHGANVLTFGAGSRLTVL.